The 32 T cell receptor beta chains presented below share a single source sample, sequenced in a study of T cells after yellow fever vaccination (dated by TCRdb to about 2019). Libraries came from 5' RACE. The instrument was an Illumina HiSeq 2500. TCRdb reprocessed the public reads (quality trimming at Q25 with fastp, clone calling with MiXCR) and kept in-frame beta chains. All rows with the same CDR3 protein become a single entry with the most common DNA and genes. The sample contains some 300,000 distinct CDR3 sequences, roughly 8% of them found a single time. Together, the top ten hold under 20% of the sample. The meaning of the sample's treatment or condition label: live attenuated yellow fever vaccine strain. Sequenced material: PBMCs, taken roughly 47 days after the first yellow fever vaccination. Receptors originate from a man between 18 and 29 years old who received the YFV17D yellow fever vaccine.

In DNA, the CDR3 is TGCGCCAGCAGCAACGGACAGGGAAGCTCTGGGGCCAACGTCCTGACTTTC. Residues: CASSNGQGSSGANVLTF. This sequence joins TRBV5-1 and TRBJ2-6, with 8 bases fitting TRBD1. This CDR3 spans 17 amino acids. V dropped 4 bases and J dropped 0; count of bases not matched to a gene: 6. CDR1 is SGHRS and CDR2 is YFSETQ in the germline V gene.

This rearrangement joins TRBV5-1 to TRBJ1-2; 8 bases fit TRBD1. This CDR3 is built from 17 residues. Per germline, CDR1 SGHRS and CDR2 YFSETQ. Trimming cost V 1 base and J 0 bases; bases outside gene matches: 8. The CDR3 nucleotides are TGCGCCAGCAGCTTGCGGGCAGGGGGCCTAACTAACTATGGCTACACCTTC. Amino acids: CASSLRAGGLTNYGYTF.

This clonotype showed up just a few times. The chain carries TRBV19 and TRBJ2-2, with 7 bases lining up with TRBD1. J lost 3 bases, V lost 3 bases, and 4 bases had no gene match. The length of the CDR3 is 15 residues. CDR1 and CDR2 from the germline V gene are LNHDA and SQIVND (reference sequence). The CDR3 DNA is TGTGCCAGTAGTATTACAGGGGTGGACACCGGGGAGCTGTTTTTT. Amino acids: CASSITGVDTGELFF.

The chain uses TRBV29-1 and TRBJ2-1; D may be TRBD2 (5 bases). The germline V gene has CDR1 SQVTM and CDR2 ANQGSEA. The CDR3 runs to 12 residues. Between the trimmed V and J ends, which lost 7 bases and 10 bases, there was a span of 17 bases. The CDR3 sequence: CSAEGSELEQFF. The CDR3 DNA follows: TGCAGCGCCGAGGGTAGCGAATTGGAGCAGTTCTTC.

This clonotype was counted only a few times. The CDR3 coding sequence is TGTGCCAGCAGTACAGAAAACAATGAGCAGTTCTTC. Protein: CASSTENNEQFF. The chain carries TRBV6-5 and TRBJ2-1; D gene unclear. Trimming took off 5 bases at V and 5 bases at J, with 7 bases between the two ends. Per germline, CDR1 MNHEY and CDR2 SVGAGI. The CDR3 is 12 amino acids.

There are a few counts of this clonotype. The V call is TRBV12-3 or TRBV12-4, the J call TRBJ2-5; D is possibly TRBD2 (5 bases). V dropped 2 bases and J dropped 7 bases, with 11 bases sitting between them. This CDR3 spans 13 amino acids. CDR3 nucleotide sequence: TGTGCCAGCAGTTTAAAAGCCGCGGGGACCCAGTACTTC. Protein: CASSLKAAGTQYF.

The sample holds a few counts of this clonotype. The chain couples TRBV6-2 or TRBV6-3 to TRBJ2-1; 9 bases are a match to TRBD2. This CDR3 region has 15 residues. The V and J ends lost 2 bases and 4 bases, in that order; junction bases with no gene match: 3. Germline V CDR1 and CDR2: MNHEY, SVGEGT. The CDR3 loop reads CASSYQAGGYNEQFF. In nucleotides, the CDR3 is TGTGCCAGCAGTTACCAAGCGGGGGGTTACAATGAGCAGTTCTTC.

In DNA, the CDR3 is TGTGCCAGCAGGCAGAGCTACGAGCAGTACTTC. Its translation is CASRQSYEQYF. V and J are TRBV6-1 and TRBJ2-7; D ambiguous. The CDR3 is made up of 11 amino acids. Germline values: CDR1 MNHNS, CDR2 SASEGT. The V gene lost 6 bases and the J gene lost 3 bases, with 6 bases spanning the gap.

In its sample, this clonotype was seen a few times. The chain is built from TRBV5-1 and TRBJ2-1; either TRBD1 or TRBD2 may supply D (5 bases each). The CDR3 extends over 15 amino acids. Trimming removed 3 bases from V and 10 bases from J, with 20 bases in between. Germline V lookup: CDR1 SGHRS, CDR2 YFSETQ. CDR3 protein: CASSSGTTLLREQFF. The CDR3 bases are TGCGCCAGCAGCTCCGGGACGACCCTTTTGAGGGAGCAGTTCTTC.

This chain uses TRBV28 with TRBJ2-7; 10 bases line up with TRBD1. Germline V gene sequence: CDR1 MDHEN, CDR2 SYDVKM. The CDR3 loop spans 15 amino acids. V lost 4 bases and J lost 5; bases outside the gene matches: 8. In nucleotides, the CDR3 is TGTGCCAGCAGTTCTGACAGGGGGCTAAGCGACGAGCAGTACGTC. Its translation is CASSSDRGLSDEQYV.

V gene TRBV27 combines with J gene TRBJ1-2; D is perhaps TRBD1 (5 bases). From germline, CDR1 is MNHEY and CDR2 SMNVEV (reference sequence). This CDR3 has 14 residues. The ends were cut back, 5 bases at V and 10 bases at J, with 20 bases in the middle. The CDR3 reads CASSPSRDGVDYTF. The CDR3 nucleotides are TGTGCCAGCAGTCCGTCCCGGGACGGGGTCGACTACACCTTC.

The sample holds a few counts of this clonotype. J is TRBJ2-3 and V is TRBV5-1, with 11 nucleotides matching TRBD2. The CDR3 spans 14 residues. J gave up 6 bases and V 5 bases, and 5 bases lay outside the gene matches. Germline CDR1 is SGHRS and CDR2 is YFSETQ. The CDR3 protein is CASRLRTSGDTQYF. The CDR3 nucleotides are TGCGCCAGCAGGTTAAGGACTAGCGGGGATACGCAGTATTTT. Together with reference TRBV5-1 and TRBJ2-3, the CDR3 gives the full variable domain: KAGVTQTPRYLIKTRGQQVTLSCSPISGHRSVSWYQQTPGQGLQFLFEYFSETQRNKGNFPGRFSGRQFSNSRSEMNVSTLELGDSALYLCASRLRTSGDTQYFGPGTRLTVL.

About this clonotype: An end of the junction differs from the germline gene, which may be a read error. The rearrangement joins TRBV20-1 to TRBJ2-3, with 7 bases aligning to TRBD1. The CDR3 consists of 17 residues. The germline gives CDR1 DFQATT, CDR2 SNEGSKA (reference sequence). CDR3 sequence (DNA): TGCTGTGCTAGAAACCTTGACAGGGTTGGGGCCACAGATACGCAGTATTTT. It translates to CCARNLDRVGATDTQYF.

A few counts support this clonotype. J is TRBJ2-2 and V is TRBV7-9; D gene uncertain. The CDR3 runs to 14 residues. Germline V gene sequence: CDR1 SEHNR, CDR2 FQNEAQ (reference sequence). Trimming removed 7 bases at V and 0 bases at J, with 9 bases between. CDR3 amino acids: CASTTGANTGELFF. CDR3 nucleotide sequence: TGTGCCAGCACTACGGGCGCGAACACCGGGGAGCTGTTTTTT.

In this sample, this clonotype turned up many times. This chain connects TRBV15 to TRBJ2-1; TRBD2 matches at 9 bases. Trimming at V came to 0 bases and at J to 9 bases, leaving 6 bases not matched to a gene. The CDR3 is 15 residues long. CDR1 and CDR2 from the germline V gene are LNHNV and YYDKDF (reference sequence). CDR3 sequence (DNA): TGTGCCACCAGCAGAGAGCGGGGGGGCCGGGGTGAGCAGTTCTTC. It translates to CATSRERGGRGEQFF. The full variable domain, completed using reference TRBV15 and TRBJ2-1, is DAMVIQNPRYQVTQFGKPVTLSCSQTLNHNVMYWYQQKSSQAPKLLFHYYDKDFNNEADTPDNFQSRRPNTSFCFLDIRSPGLGDTAMYLCATSRERGGRGEQFFGPGTRLTVL.

CDR3 loop: CASSPGTPRLYNEQFF. The CDR3 nucleotides are TGCGCCAGCAGCCCCGGGACGCCACGGCTCTACAATGAGCAGTTCTTC. The chain is built from TRBV5-1 and TRBJ2-1; perhaps D is TRBD1 or TRBD2 (5 bases each). Per germline, CDR1 SGHRS and CDR2 YFSETQ. V dropped 4 bases and J dropped 3 bases, with 17 bases sitting between them. CDR3 length equals 16 residues.

This chain links TRBV5-1 with TRBJ1-1, with D tentatively TRBD1 (6 bases). The CDR3 spans 14 residues. Trimming left V 2 bases short and J 5 bases short, with 13 bases between. Germline CDR1 is SGHRS and CDR2 is YFSETQ. In DNA, the CDR3 is TGCGCCAGCAGCTTCCAGGGGAGTGGGACTGAAGCTTTCTTT. Its translation is CASSFQGSGTEAFF.

The chain recombines TRBV4-1 with TRBJ2-1; no definite D call. Looked up from germline, CDR1 is MGHRA and CDR2 is YSYEKL. The CDR3 totals 15 residues. With 4 bases removed from V and 4 bases from J, the gap between germline ends came to 14 bases. The DNA for the CDR3 is TGCGCCAGCAGCCTCGGACCCTTACTATACAATGAGCAGTTCTTC. Translation: CASSLGPLLYNEQFF.

The chain recombines TRBV12-3 or TRBV12-4 with TRBJ1-5, with 7 bases aligning to TRBD1. The trim removed 4 bases at V and 9 bases at J, leaving 9 bases unmatched. The CDR3 runs 14 residues. The chain's CDR3 is CASSSQGLWAPQHF. The CDR3 DNA reads TGTGCCAGCAGTTCACAGGGGTTATGGGCGCCCCAGCATTTT.

This clonotype showed up just a few times. V usage is TRBV5-1 and J usage is TRBJ1-4; TRBD1 is a possible D gene (5 bases). CDR1 and CDR2 (germline): SGHRS, YFSETQ. V was cut by 2 bases and J by 7 bases, with 12 bases left in between. The CDR3 runs to 14 residues. The CDR3 loop is CASSLGEQGEKLFF. Here the CDR3 DNA reads TGCGCCAGCAGCTTAGGGGAGCAAGGTGAAAAACTGTTTTTT.

CDR3 residues: CASSSSDRKGGELFF. The CDR3 DNA reads as TGTGCCAGCAGTTCATCGGACAGGAAGGGCGGGGAGCTGTTTTTT. This chain uses TRBV28 with TRBJ2-2; 7 bases fit TRBD1. CDR3 length: 15 amino acids. Trimming took 4 bases from V and 7 from J; bases not matched to a gene: 9. From germline, CDR1 is MDHEN and CDR2 SYDVKM.

The sample holds a few counts of this clonotype. V and J are TRBV4-1 and TRBJ2-1, with TRBD1 as a possible D gene (6 bases). Trimming shortened V by 0 bases and J by 5 bases, and 8 bases separated the two germline ends. This CDR3 has 14 residues. Germline V lookup: CDR1 MGHRA, CDR2 YSYEKL. The CDR3 nucleotides are TGCGCCAGCAGCCAAGAAGGACAGCACAATGAGCAGTTCTTC. Protein sequence: CASSQEGQHNEQFF.

The rearrangement links TRBV5-1 to TRBJ1-1; no clear D gene. CDR1 is SGHRS, CDR2 YFSETQ, per germline. The CDR3 has 13 amino acids. With 5 bases removed from V and 4 bases from J, the gap between germline ends came to 12 bases. As DNA, the CDR3 is TGCGCCAGCAGGCCGGGAGGGAGCACTGAAGCTTTCTTT. Protein product: CASRPGGSTEAFF.

This clonotype was detected only a few times. The chain is built from TRBV11-2 and TRBJ1-1; D may be TRBD1 (6 bases). This CDR3 is 15 amino acids long. Germline V gene lookup returns CDR1 SGHAT and CDR2 FQNNGV. Trimming left V 5 bases short and J 2 bases short, with 15 bases between. The CDR3 coding sequence is TGTGCCAGCAGCAACCCAGGGGTTGACAACACTGAAGCTTTCTTT. This gives the protein CASSNPGVDNTEAFF.

V and J are TRBV21-1 and TRBJ2-1; TRBD1 was called by the table and not checked on the DNA. TRBV21-1 is listed as a pseudogene. This CDR3 has 14 residues. The CDR3 region is CASSNQGLYNEQFF. DNA for the CDR3: TGTGCCAGCAGCAACCAGGGTCTTTACAATGAGCAGTTCTTC.

The rearrangement links TRBV5-1 to TRBJ1-4; D unresolved. Trimming pared 4 bases from V and 5 bases from J, leaving 9 bases between. This CDR3 is built from 13 residues. Germline assignment: CDR1 SGHRS and CDR2 YFSETQ. The chain's CDR3 is CASSRELNEKLFF. The CDR3 DNA sequence: TGCGCCAGCAGCCGAGAGTTAAATGAAAAACTGTTTTTT.

With respect to this clonotype: Compared with germline, one end of the junction differs, possibly owing to a read error. The rearrangement links TRBV5-4 to TRBJ2-1; D possibly corresponds to TRBD2 (6 bases). Germline V CDR1 and CDR2: SGHNT, YYREEE (reference sequence). The CDR3 runs to 15 residues. The CDR3: CASRLDYPKYNEQFF. CDR3 nucleotides: TGTGCCAGCAGATTGGACTATCCCAAATACAATGAGCAGTTCTTC.

This clonotype has a count of ten or more. The rearrangement joins TRBV7-2 to TRBJ1-1; 7 nucleotides match TRBD1. J was trimmed by 7 bases and V by 4 bases; bases with no gene match: 9. CDR3 length equals 14 residues. Germline assignment: CDR1 SGHTA and CDR2 FQGNSA. The CDR3 DNA reads TGTGCCAGCAGCTCCATAGGGGGCGGAGTTGAAGCTTTCTTT. The encoded protein is CASSSIGGGVEAFF.

This sequence joins TRBV6-1 and TRBJ2-1; a possible D gene is TRBD2 (6 bases). The CDR3 extends over 14 amino acids. Trimming removed 6 bases from V and 10 bases from J, with 19 bases in between. Germline CDR1 and CDR2: MNHNS and SASEGT. CDR3 DNA sequence: TGTGCCAGCAGGTCCCGCCGCGGGGCTCCCGAGCAGTTCTTC. Its protein is CASRSRRGAPEQFF.

The V call is TRBV6-2 or TRBV6-3, the J call TRBJ2-3; unclear D gene. The CDR3 totals 18 residues. Germline CDR1 and CDR2: MNHEY and SVGEGT. V lost 1 base and J 0 bases, leaving 17 bases between the germline ends. The CDR3 loop is CASSYFLRGHSSTDTQYF. The CDR3 coding sequence is TGTGCCAGCAGTTACTTCTTGCGAGGCCATAGTAGCACAGATACGCAGTATTTT.

This clonotype was seen many times. The rearrangement uses TRBV3-1 and TRBJ2-2; D gene unclear. Germline CDR1 LGHDT, CDR2 YNNKEL (reference sequence). This CDR3 is 13 amino acids long. Trimming removed 8 bases at V and 0 bases at J, with 7 bases between. CDR3 nucleotides: TGTGCCAGCCGGGCCCCGAACACCGGGGAGCTGTTTTTT. Its protein is CASRAPNTGELFF.

J is TRBJ1-2 and V is TRBV12-3 or TRBV12-4, with TRBD1 identical over 9 bases. V dropped 4 bases and J dropped 6; count of bases not matched to a gene: 9. CDR3 size: 15 residues. CDR3 DNA sequence: TGTGCCAGCAGTTCCGACAGGGGGTTAAGAAATGGCTACACCTTC. Translated: CASSSDRGLRNGYTF.